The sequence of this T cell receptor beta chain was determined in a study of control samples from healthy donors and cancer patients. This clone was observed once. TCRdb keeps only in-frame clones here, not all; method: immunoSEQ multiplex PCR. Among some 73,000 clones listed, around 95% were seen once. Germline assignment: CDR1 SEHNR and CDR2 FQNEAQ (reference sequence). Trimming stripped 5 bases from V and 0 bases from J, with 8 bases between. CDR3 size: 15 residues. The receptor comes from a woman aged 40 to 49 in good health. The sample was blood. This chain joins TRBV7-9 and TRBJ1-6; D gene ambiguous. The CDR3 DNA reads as TGTGCCAGCAGCCTAGAGAGCTCCTATAATTCACCCCTCCACTTT. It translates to CASSLESSYNSPLHF.